This passage covers 19 T cell receptor beta chains from one sample sequenced in a study of blood T cell repertoires in COVID-19. The method was immunoSEQ multiplex PCR; TCRdb's version includes in-frame clones alone and lacks a portion of them. The sample yields approximately 300,000 clones, 90% seen once. Sequences were obtained from PBMCs or T cells enriched from blood (not recorded which). These receptors were taken from a young woman who had been exposed to COVID-19.

This clone was counted once. J is TRBJ2-7 and V is TRBV25-1, with 9 positions matching TRBD1. V shed 5 bases, J shed 3 bases, and the junction held 5 bases outside the gene matches. This CDR3 has 14 amino acids. Germline V gives CDR1 MGHDK, CDR2 SYGVNS. CDR3: CASSRGQGFYEQYF. The CDR3 nucleotides are TGTGCCAGCAGTCGAGGACAGGGGTTCTACGAGCAGTACTTC.

The V and J genes are TRBV9 and TRBJ2-3; 7 bases agree with TRBD2. Germline V gives CDR1 SGDLS, CDR2 YYNGEE. This CDR3 spans 14 amino acids. J gave up 4 bases and V 5 bases, and 7 bases lay outside the gene matches. Here the CDR3 reads CASRSGVGSDTQYF. The CDR3 DNA sequence: TGTGCCAGCAGGAGCGGGGTCGGGTCAGATACGCAGTATTTT.

The chain has TRBV10-1 and TRBJ1-6, with 7 bases matching TRBD1. The germline CDR1 and CDR2 sequences are WNHNN and SYGVQD (reference sequence). The CDR3 totals 20 residues. The trim removed 3 bases at V and 8 bases at J, leaving 22 bases unmatched. CDR3: CASSDDRVKGVRMGYSPLHF. Here the CDR3 DNA reads TGCGCCAGCAGTGACGACAGGGTAAAGGGTGTTAGGATGGGTTATTCACCCCTCCACTTT.

With regard to this clone: Other DNA sequences from this sample encode an identical CDR3 as well. The V and J genes are TRBV7-9 and TRBJ2-1; 9 nucleotides line up with TRBD2. CDR1 and CDR2 (germline): SEHNR, FQNEAQ (reference sequence). The CDR3 spans 15 residues. Trimming took 1 base from V and 4 from J; bases not matched to a gene: 2. In DNA form, the CDR3 reads TGTGCCAGCAGCTTAGAGCGGGGGGTGTACAATGAGCAGTTCTTC. Translation gives CASSLERGVYNEQFF.

The rearrangement links TRBV6-5 to TRBJ1-1; tentative D call: TRBD1 (6 bases). V was trimmed by 5 bases and J by 0 bases, leaving 7 bases between them. The germline gives CDR1 MNHEY, CDR2 SVGAGI. The CDR3 runs 13 residues. CDR3: CASSQGLNTEAFF. The CDR3, as DNA: TGTGCCAGCAGTCAGGGGTTGAACACTGAAGCTTTCTTT.

The chain couples TRBV4-3 to TRBJ1-4; D possibly corresponds to TRBD1 (6 bases). Trimming removed 0 bases at V and 4 bases at J, with 15 bases between. There are 17 residues in the CDR3. Looked up from germline, CDR1 is LGHNA and CDR2 is YSLEER. The CDR3 loop reads CASSQDPRGAGNEKLFF. CDR3 bases: TGCGCCAGCAGCCAAGATCCTCGGGGGGCGGGTAATGAAAAACTGTTTTTT.

V usage is TRBV3-1 (or the pseudogene TRBV3-2) and J usage is TRBJ1-1, with D possibly being TRBD1 (5 bases). The CDR3 is made up of 14 amino acids. CDR1 and CDR2 (germline): LGHDT, YNNKEL (reference sequence). Trimming shortened V by 3 bases and J by 1 base, and 9 bases separated the two germline ends. CDR3 in amino acids: CASSQTDKNTEAFF. The CDR3, as DNA: TGTGCCAGCAGCCAGACGGACAAGAACACTGAAGCTTTCTTT.

The chain links TRBV15 to TRBJ2-7; no firm D call. The V end was cut by 3 bases, the J end by 2 bases, with 14 bases between. Germline lookup yields CDR1 LNHNV and CDR2 YYDKDF (reference sequence). The CDR3 totals 15 residues. CDR3 amino acids: CATSRERVETYEQYF. CDR3 sequence (DNA): TGTGCCACCAGCAGGGAGCGTGTTGAGACCTACGAGCAGTACTTC.

J is TRBJ1-1 and V is TRBV19; D uncertain. CDR1 LNHDA and CDR2 SQIVND come from the germline V gene (reference sequence). The germline V and J ends were trimmed by 10 bases and 7 bases, with 13 bases remaining between them. The CDR3 extends over 11 amino acids. In DNA, the CDR3 is TGTGCCACCTCGCTCCGGTTTGAAGCTTTCTTT. Amino acid sequence: CATSLRFEAFF.

The rearrangement uses TRBV19 and TRBJ1-1; the D gene is possibly TRBD1 (6 bases). V lost 5 bases to trimming and J lost 1 base, with 17 bases between them. Germline CDR1 LNHDA, CDR2 SQIVND (reference sequence). The length of the CDR3 is 16 residues. The CDR3 DNA follows: TGTGCCAGTAGTCTCAAGACAGGCGATTCGAACACTGAAGCTTTCTTT. This sequence encodes CASSLKTGDSNTEAFF.

This clone was picked up one time. The CDR3: CASSYGLDKETQYF. As DNA, the CDR3 is TGTGCCAGCAGTTACGGGCTTGATAAGGAGACCCAGTACTTC. The chain has TRBV6-5 and TRBJ2-5; D uncertain. In germline, CDR1 is MNHEY, CDR2 SVGAGI. Trimming cost V 2 bases and J 5 bases, with 12 bases left between them. The CDR3 runs to 14 residues.

The rearrangement links TRBV19 to TRBJ1-5; D might be TRBD1 (5 bases). The CDR3 extends over 14 amino acids. The germline V gene has CDR1 LNHDA and CDR2 SQIVND (reference sequence). V dropped 6 bases and J dropped 0 bases, with 9 bases sitting between them. Here the CDR3 reads CASRSGISNQPQHF. The CDR3 DNA follows: TGTGCCAGTAGATCAGGGATTAGCAATCAGCCCCAGCATTTT.

The CDR3 region is CATRHSGHEQFF. The CDR3 DNA sequence: TGTGCCACCAGGCATTCCGGTCATGAGCAGTTCTTC. The chain carries TRBV15 and TRBJ2-1; D is unresolved. Germline CDR1 is LNHNV and CDR2 is YYDKDF (reference sequence). Trimming shortened V by 6 bases and J by 8 bases, and 11 bases separated the two germline ends. There are 12 residues in the CDR3.

V is TRBV29-1 and J is TRBJ1-2; D gene uncertain. V was cut by 4 bases and J by 4 bases, with 16 bases left in between. Germline lookup yields CDR1 SQVTM and CDR2 ANQGSEA. CDR3 length: 14 amino acids. The chain's CDR3 is CSVVPHGRPYGYTF. The CDR3 DNA sequence: TGCAGCGTTGTCCCTCACGGCAGGCCCTATGGCTACACCTTC.

The chain links TRBV29-1 to TRBJ1-2; 7 bases agree with TRBD1. The CDR3 is made up of 14 amino acids. Germline values: CDR1 SQVTM, CDR2 ANQGSEA. V lost 3 bases to trimming and J lost 8 bases; unmatched junction nucleotides: 12. In DNA, the CDR3 is TGCAGCGTTGAGGGGACCAGACAGGGATTCGGCTACACCTTC. The encoded protein is CSVEGTRQGFGYTF.

This rearrangement joins TRBV6-5 to TRBJ2-1; D is possibly TRBD2 (5 bases). CDR1 is MNHEY, CDR2 SVGAGI, per germline. Trimming removed 0 bases at V and 12 bases at J, with 12 bases between. The CDR3 has 13 residues. The CDR3 nucleotides read TGTGCCAGCAGTTACTCCCGGGGAGCCACGCAGTTCTTC. It yields the protein CASSYSRGATQFF.

Here the CDR3 DNA reads TGTGCCACCGGACAAGTCTATCAGCCCCAGCATTTT. Amino acids: CATGQVYQPQHF. The chain has TRBV27 and TRBJ1-5; possible D gene TRBD1, 5 bases. The CDR3 totals 12 residues. The V end lost 10 bases, the J end lost 5 bases, and 12 bases lay between the germline ends. Germline V gives CDR1 MNHEY, CDR2 SMNVEV (reference sequence).

The rearrangement links TRBV11-2 to TRBJ2-7; D might be TRBD1 (6 bases). The CDR3 is 12 residues long. V was pared by 5 bases and J by 6 bases, with 11 bases between. CDR1 is SGHAT and CDR2 is FQNNGV in the germline V gene. DNA for the CDR3: TGTGCCAGCAGCGGCAGGGACACCGAGCAGTACTTC. Its protein is CASSGRDTEQYF.

This sequence joins TRBV3-1 (or the pseudogene TRBV3-2) and TRBJ1-2, with 9 positions matching TRBD1. Germline-derived CDR1 and CDR2 are LGHDT and YNNKEL (reference sequence). The CDR3 consists of 13 residues. V trimming: 5 bases; J trimming: 4 bases; junction bases outside the gene matches: 2. CDR3: CASSGQGFYGYTF. The DNA for the CDR3 is TGTGCCAGCAGCGGACAGGGGTTCTATGGCTACACCTTC.